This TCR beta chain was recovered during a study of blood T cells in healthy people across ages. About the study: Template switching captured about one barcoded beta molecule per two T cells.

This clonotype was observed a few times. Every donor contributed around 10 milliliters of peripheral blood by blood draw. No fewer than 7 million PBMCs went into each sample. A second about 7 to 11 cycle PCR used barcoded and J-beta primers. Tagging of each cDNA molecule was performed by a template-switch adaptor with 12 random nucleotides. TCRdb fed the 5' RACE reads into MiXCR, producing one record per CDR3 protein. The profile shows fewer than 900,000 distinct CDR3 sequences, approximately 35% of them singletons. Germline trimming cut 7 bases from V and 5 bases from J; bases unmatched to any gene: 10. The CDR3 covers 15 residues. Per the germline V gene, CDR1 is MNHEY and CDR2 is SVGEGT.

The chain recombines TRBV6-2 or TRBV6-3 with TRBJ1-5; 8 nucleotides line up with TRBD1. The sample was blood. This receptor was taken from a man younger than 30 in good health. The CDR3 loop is CASTFNSGGDQPQHF. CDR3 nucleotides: TGTGCCAGCACTTTCAACTCAGGGGGCGATCAGCCCCAGCATTTT.